This T cell receptor beta chain was found in a study of T-cell memory formation after mild COVID-19. About the research overall: TCR clusters showed largely donor specificity.

V lost 5 bases and J lost 11; bases outside the gene matches: 11. The CDR3 is 12 residues long. Germline CDR1 and CDR2: DFQATT and SNEGSKA (reference sequence). TCRdb re-called the 5' RACE reads through MiXCR, storing one row per CDR3 protein. The sample yields 200,000 to 250,000 distinct CDR3 sequences, around 25% seen once. This clonotype was found a few times. The gene calls are TRBV20-1 and TRBJ2-5; TRBD2 agrees at 7 bases. The origin of this receptor is an adult woman who had mild COVID-19 (a few samples of this study predate the infection). Cell type and time point are not known. The sample comprised PBMCs or a T cell subset sorted from them (not recorded which). In nucleotides, the CDR3 is TGCAGTGCTCCCACGAGGGAGGGCTCTCAGTACTTC. It codes for CSAPTREGSQYF.